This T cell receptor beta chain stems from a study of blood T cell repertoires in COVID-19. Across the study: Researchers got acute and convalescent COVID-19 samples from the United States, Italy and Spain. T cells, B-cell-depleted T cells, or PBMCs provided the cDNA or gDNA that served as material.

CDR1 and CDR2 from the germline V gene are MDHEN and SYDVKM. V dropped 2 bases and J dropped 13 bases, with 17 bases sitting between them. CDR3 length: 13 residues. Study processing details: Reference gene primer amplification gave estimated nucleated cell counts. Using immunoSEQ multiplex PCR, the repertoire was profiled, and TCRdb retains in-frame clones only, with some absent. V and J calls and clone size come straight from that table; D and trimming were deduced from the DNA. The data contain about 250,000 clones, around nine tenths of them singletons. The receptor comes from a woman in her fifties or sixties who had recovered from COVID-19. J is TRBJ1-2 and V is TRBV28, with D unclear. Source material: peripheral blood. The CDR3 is CASSLTWRIILTF. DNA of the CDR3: TGTGCCAGCAGTTTAACTTGGCGGATCATCCTCACCTTC.